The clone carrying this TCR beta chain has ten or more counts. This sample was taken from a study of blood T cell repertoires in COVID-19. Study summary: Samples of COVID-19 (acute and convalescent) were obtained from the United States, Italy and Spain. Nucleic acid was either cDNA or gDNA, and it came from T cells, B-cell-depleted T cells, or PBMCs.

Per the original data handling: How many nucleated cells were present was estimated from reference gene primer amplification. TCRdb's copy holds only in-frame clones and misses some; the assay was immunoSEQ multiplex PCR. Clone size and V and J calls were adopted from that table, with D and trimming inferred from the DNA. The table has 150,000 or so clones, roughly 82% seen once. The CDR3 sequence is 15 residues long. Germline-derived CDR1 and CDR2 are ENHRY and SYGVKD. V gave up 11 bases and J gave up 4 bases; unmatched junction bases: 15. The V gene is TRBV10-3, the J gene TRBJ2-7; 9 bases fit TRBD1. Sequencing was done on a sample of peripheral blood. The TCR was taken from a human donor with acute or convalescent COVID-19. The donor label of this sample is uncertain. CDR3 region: CASTQPGQGTYEQYF. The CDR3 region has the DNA TGTGCCTCCACACAGCCGGGACAGGGAACTTACGAGCAGTACTTC.